This T cell receptor beta chain derives from a study of blood T cells in healthy people across ages. Study-level information: Every two T cells gave about one barcoded beta molecule via template switching.

Then a second PCR, running about 7 to 11 cycles, was carried out with a sample-barcoded 5' primer and a J-beta primer mix. Each CDR3 protein gets one entry after TCRdb re-called the 5' RACE reads with MiXCR. The data hold approximately 1.5 million distinct CDR3 sequences, with roughly 43% observed a single time. V lost 8 bases, J lost 5 bases, and 9 bases lay in between. This CDR3 contains 12 residues. Germline assignment: CDR1 SEHNR and CDR2 FQNEAQ (reference sequence). Donors gave around 9.3 milliliters of peripheral blood apiece. General observations from the study: Lack of knowledge of donor CMV status possibly confounded expanded clonotype changes.

About this clonotype itself: Its matching antigen is unknown.

This sequence was found in a woman in her late teens or twenties in good health. The sequenced sample consisted of blood. The chain is built from TRBV7-9 and TRBJ1-4; no clear D. The CDR3 reads CASGWSNEKLFF. Written as DNA, the CDR3 is TGTGCCAGCGGCTGGTCGAATGAAAAACTGTTTTTT.